This T cell receptor (beta chain) was observed in a study of regulatory T cells in long-lasting Graves disease. Study-wide results and caveats: Favored usage of TRBV28, TRBJ1-2 and TRBJ2-5 was recorded in persistent disease.

This clonotype was picked up many times. Its matching antigen is unknown. Time point indicated: newly diagnosed GD, antithyroid drugs for less than 3 months. From PBMCs, RNA was extracted and then used to make the TCR library. Graves' disease was diagnosed by American Thyroid Association guidelines. After removal of 3 bases from V and 4 bases from J, the junction contained 5 bases not matched to a gene. The CDR3 spans 14 residues. Germline loops: CDR1 SGHNT, CDR2 YENEEA. Construction of TCR beta libraries relied on iRepertoire HTBI primers and on Arm-PCR targeting CDR3 regions. TCRdb redid the calling of the multiplex PCR reads with MiXCR, one entry per CDR3 protein. The sample holds 200,000 to 250,000 distinct CDR3 sequences, roughly 20% seen once. These data also featured in a second study, about T cells in Graves' hyperthyroidism and ophthalmopathy. That work contributes: Stable Graves' hyperthyroidism meant no ophthalmopathy progression within 18 months. Patients were excluded for uncontrolled infection, other autoimmune disease, pregnancy or lactation.

The V and J genes are TRBV11-3 and TRBJ2-5; the match to TRBD2 covers 7 bases. Sequencing was performed on peripheral blood mononuclear cells (PBMCs), taken at new diagnosis, from a patient treated with antithyroid drugs. This clonotype originated in a woman younger than 45 with Graves disease. The CDR3 DNA is TGTGCCAGCAGCTTCCCCATAGCGGGAGAGACCCAGTACTTC. Translated: CASSFPIAGETQYF.